These 6 T cell receptor beta chains share one sample of origin, sequenced in a study of neurological immune-mediated disorders. One entry per CDR3 protein, called by TCRdb with MiXCR from the 5' RACE reads. The table records around 52,000 distinct CDR3 sequences, around 5.3% of them present only once. The specimen sequenced was CD4+ T cells from blood. The source is a woman in her late teens or twenties with multiple sclerosis.

This clonotype was observed at least ten times. The chain has TRBV21-1 and TRBJ2-3; the D call in the table, TRBD2, was not verified against the DNA. TRBV21-1 is described as a pseudogene. CDR3 length: 15 amino acids. In DNA form, the CDR3 reads TGTGCCAGCAGCAAAGTGCCCCTGCCGGCAGATACGCAGTATTTT. Residues: CASSKVPLPADTQYF.

This clonotype was seen repeatedly, ten times or more. This chain uses TRBV20-1 with TRBJ2-3, with D perhaps TRBD1 (6 bases). This CDR3 comprises 14 residues. The V gene's germline CDR1 is DFQATT and CDR2 SNEGSKA (reference sequence). Trimming removed 4 bases from V and 0 bases from J, with 11 bases in between. CDR3: CSAKAGTSTDTQYF. DNA of the CDR3: TGCAGTGCTAAAGCCGGGACAAGCACAGATACGCAGTATTTT.

This clonotype has ten or more counts. This sequence joins TRBV10-3 and TRBJ1-1; no firm D call. The CDR3 loop spans 16 amino acids. Trimming pared 0 bases from V and 3 bases from J, leaving 14 bases between. The germline CDR1 and CDR2 sequences are ENHRY and SYGVKD. The CDR3 protein is CAISESPTAAYTEAFF. CDR3 DNA: TGTGCCATCAGTGAGTCTCCAACTGCCGCATACACTGAAGCTTTCTTT.

This clonotype came up many times. The CDR3, as DNA: TGTGCCAGCTCACCACCTAGCGGGAGATCCGATGAGCAGTTCTTC. As protein: CASSPPSGRSDEQFF. V usage is TRBV18 and J usage is TRBJ2-1; 9 nucleotides line up with TRBD2. The CDR3 has 15 residues. With 0 bases clipped from V and 8 bases from J, the junction kept 5 bases outside the gene matches. Germline lookup yields CDR1 KGHSH and CDR2 LQKENI.

Only a few counts were recorded for this clonotype. The J gene is TRBJ2-1, the V gene TRBV20-1, with TRBD1 identical over 10 bases. CDR1 DFQATT and CDR2 SNEGSKA come from the germline V gene (reference sequence). With 5 bases clipped from V and 6 bases from J, the junction kept 7 bases outside the gene matches. The CDR3 is 14 residues long. CDR3 in DNA: TGCAGTGCTGGACAGGGGGATACGGTCAATGAGCAGTTCTTC. Amino acids: CSAGQGDTVNEQFF.

At least ten counts were recorded for this clonotype. The chain uses TRBV20-1 and TRBJ1-1; 10 bases are shared with TRBD1. V was pared by 0 bases and J by 3 bases, with 7 bases of the junction left unmatched. Germline V gene lookup returns CDR1 DFQATT and CDR2 SNEGSKA (reference sequence). The CDR3 is 16 residues long. The CDR3 nucleotides are TGCAGTGCTAGAGATGTGGACAGGGGGTTGGACACTGAAGCTTTCTTT. Residues: CSARDVDRGLDTEAFF.